Given below is one TCR beta chain in context. The protocol was immunoSEQ multiplex PCR, while the TCRdb copy is restricted to in-frame clones and leaves out a portion. This table holds under 300,000 clones, around 90% found once. This sample was taken from a study of blood T cell repertoires in COVID-19. The V and J ends lost 1 base and 8 bases respectively, with 9 bases between them. The CDR3 covers 13 residues. Germline-derived CDR1 and CDR2 are LGHDT and YNNKEL (reference sequence). The sequence was collected from a woman aged 25 to 45 with acute COVID-19. The chain couples TRBV3-1 (or the pseudogene TRBV3-2) to TRBJ2-4, with D perhaps TRBD1 (5 bases). Sample: PBMCs or T cells enriched from blood (not recorded which). Here the CDR3 DNA reads TGTGCCAGCAGCCAAGTAGAAGGGGACATTCAGTACTTC. Encoded protein: CASSQVEGDIQYF.